What follows are 19 T cell receptor beta chains derived from one specimen sequenced in a study of cytomegalovirus exposure and HLA in healthy donors. Both 60 Vbeta primers and 13 Jbeta primers went into the PCR. The table came from immunoSEQ multiplex PCR; TCRdb's copy has only in-frame clones and leaves some out. The repertoire holds around 150,000 clones, with 60% to 80% as singletons. Material: PBMCs. These receptors were taken from a man younger than 35 in good health and CMV-seropositive.

The gene calls are TRBV27 and TRBJ1-5, with a tentative D call TRBD1 (6 bases). Germline V gene data show CDR1 as MNHEY and CDR2 as SMNVEV (reference sequence). Trimming removed 8 bases at V and 3 bases at J, with 8 bases between. The CDR3 totals 12 residues. DNA for the CDR3: TGTGCCAGCGGACAGAACAATCAGCCCCAGCATTTT. It specifies CASGQNNQPQHF.

V gene TRBV2 combines with J gene TRBJ2-1, with 7 bases fitting TRBD2. CDR3 length: 15 amino acids. With V trimmed by 8 bases and J by 5 bases, 12 bases remained unmatched. Looked up from germline, CDR1 is SNHLY and CDR2 is FYNNEI. The CDR3 loop reads CASGKKSGTNNEQFF. The CDR3, as DNA: TGTGCCAGCGGGAAAAAGAGCGGGACGAACAATGAGCAGTTCTTC.

This clone has just one count. The V call is TRBV18, the J call TRBJ2-7; 9 bases align to TRBD1. J gave up 1 base and V 5 bases, and 6 bases lay outside the gene matches. There are 15 residues in the CDR3. Germline V gene lookup returns CDR1 KGHSH and CDR2 LQKENI. The CDR3 nucleotides read TGTGCCAGCTCAGCGGGACAGGGTGAATCCTACGAGCAGTACGTC. Translation gives CASSAGQGESYEQYV.

This clone showed up just once. The chain combines TRBV6-1 with TRBJ2-7; 7 bases map to TRBD1. The CDR3 runs 11 residues. Germline-derived CDR1 and CDR2 are MNHNS and SASEGT. The DNA for the CDR3 is TGTGTGACGGGACAGATCTACGAGCAGTACGTC. Its protein is CVTGQIYEQYV.

This clone occurred a few times. The CDR3 region is CASSVGQFNRETQYF. The CDR3 DNA reads as TGTGCCAGCAGCGTTGGACAATTCAACAGAGAGACCCAGTACTTC. The chain uses TRBV7-9 and TRBJ2-5, with a tentative D call TRBD1 (5 bases). Deletions cut 5 bases from V and 4 bases from J, with 17 bases between. Germline CDR1 is SEHNR and CDR2 is FQNEAQ (reference sequence). The CDR3 runs 15 residues.

This chain connects TRBV7-9 to TRBJ1-2; 7 nucleotides match TRBD1. Germline V gene data show CDR1 as SEHNR and CDR2 as FQNEAQ (reference sequence). This CDR3 is 12 amino acids long. The junction had 4 bases not matched to a gene; V was cut back by 4 bases and J by 8 bases. The CDR3 DNA is TGTGCCAGCAGCTCGACAGGGAAGGGCTACACCTTC. Translating gives CASSSTGKGYTF.

The chain links TRBV5-1 to TRBJ2-7; weak D call: TRBD1 (6 bases). V was clipped by 0 bases and J by 2 bases, with 9 bases between them. Germline CDR1 is SGHRS and CDR2 is YFSETQ. The CDR3 consists of 14 residues. The CDR3, as DNA: TGCGCCAGCAGCTTGGAGGGACACCCCTACGAGCAGTACGTC. This translates into CASSLEGHPYEQYV.

The chain links TRBV12-5 to TRBJ2-5; D ambiguous. The germline V gene has CDR1 LGHNT and CDR2 FRNRAP. V shed 1 base and J shed 0 bases, with 9 bases lying between them. CDR3 length: 15 amino acids. The CDR3 here is CASGLGASYQETQYF. In nucleotides, the CDR3 is TGTGCTAGTGGTTTGGGAGCCTCGTACCAAGAGACCCAGTACTTC.

The chain couples TRBV7-8 to TRBJ2-2; a weak D match, TRBD2 (5 bases). CDR1 is SGHVS, CDR2 FQNEAQ, per germline. The V end was cut by 2 bases, the J end by 1 base, with 8 bases between. The CDR3 has 15 amino acids. The CDR3 nucleotides are TGTGCCAGCAGCTTATCCGGGGAGAACACCGGGGAGCTGTTTTTT. This gives the protein CASSLSGENTGELFF.

The chain's CDR3 is CAWEPGTGHTGELFF. The CDR3 nucleotides read TGTGCCTGGGAACCAGGTACCGGTCACACCGGGGAGCTGTTTTTT. The chain recombines TRBV30 with TRBJ2-2, with D unclear. Trimming shortened V by 5 bases and J by 3 bases, and 16 bases separated the two germline ends. Germline CDR1 and CDR2: GTSNPN and SVGIG (reference sequence). This CDR3 region has 15 residues. The variable domain in full, completed from reference TRBV30 and TRBJ2-2, reads SQTIHQWPATLVQPVGSPLSLECTVEGTSNPNLYWYRQAAGRGLQLLFYSVGIGQISSEVPQNLSASRPQDRQFILSSKKLLLSDSGFYLCAWEPGTGHTGELFFGEGSRLTVL.

The V and J genes are TRBV7-8 and TRBJ2-1; tentatively, D is TRBD2 (6 bases). The germline V and J ends were trimmed by 1 base and 8 bases, with 24 bases remaining between them. The CDR3 consists of 18 residues. Per the germline V gene, CDR1 is SGHVS and CDR2 is FQNEAQ. DNA of the CDR3: TGTGCCAGCAGCTTAGGCCAAATTCCGGGACTCTCAAACTATGAGCAGTTCTTC. It specifies CASSLGQIPGLSNYEQFF.

Here the CDR3 reads CASSSKGPLSPYGYTF. The CDR3 DNA follows: TGTGCCAGCAGTTCGAAGGGGCCTTTAAGCCCCTATGGCTACACCTTC. The rearrangement uses TRBV6-5 and TRBJ1-2; weak D call: TRBD1 (5 bases). The CDR3 spans 16 residues. Germline V gene sequence: CDR1 MNHEY, CDR2 SVGAGI. Trimming removed 4 bases from V and 4 bases from J, with 19 bases in between.

The rearrangement uses TRBV6-5 and TRBJ1-1; 7 bases fit TRBD1. Per germline, CDR1 MNHEY and CDR2 SVGAGI. The V gene end was trimmed by 7 bases and the J gene end by 9 bases; junction bases not matched to a gene: 11. This CDR3 region has 13 residues. Here the CDR3 reads CASTQSGTAQAFF. The CDR3 nucleotides read TGTGCCAGCACCCAGTCCGGGACAGCGCAAGCTTTCTTT.

A single count supports this clone. The J gene is TRBJ1-1, the V gene TRBV13, with TRBD1 matching 7 bases. V shed 4 bases and J 3 bases; nucleotides not matched to a gene: 8. CDR3 length equals 15 residues. Germline V gene lookup returns CDR1 PRHDT and CDR2 FYEKMQ (reference sequence). CDR3 sequence reads: CASSYYRQGDTEAFF. CDR3 DNA: TGTGCCAGCAGCTATTACCGACAGGGAGACACTGAAGCTTTCTTT.

The chain couples TRBV29-1 to TRBJ1-3, with 10 bases identical to TRBD1. Losses at the gene ends were 8 bases for V and 0 bases for J; bases not matched to a gene: 25. The CDR3 has 21 residues. The germline V gene has CDR1 SQVTM and CDR2 ANQGSEA. The DNA of the CDR3 is TGCAGCCCCGAGGGGACAGGGGACCCTTATACCCCTCCCTGCTCTGGAAACACCATATATTTT. Protein sequence: CSPEGTGDPYTPPCSGNTIYF.

The J gene is TRBJ1-5, the V gene TRBV27, with 10 nucleotides matching TRBD1. Germline assignment: CDR1 MNHEY and CDR2 SMNVEV (reference sequence). The CDR3 consists of 16 residues. Trimming at V came to 10 bases and at J to 7 bases, leaving 16 bases not matched to a gene. The CDR3 DNA reads TGTGCCAACGCGCTTTTACCGGGACAGGGGTTGCAGCCCCAGCATTTT. The encoded protein is CANALLPGQGLQPQHF.

The chain links TRBV21-1 to TRBJ2-3; the table's D call, TRBD1, was not checked against the DNA. TRBV21-1 is classified as a pseudogene. There are 16 residues in the CDR3. The CDR3 DNA reads as TGTGCCAGCAGCGATACAGGGAGCGCTAGCACAGATACGCAGTATTTT. Its translation is CASSDTGSASTDTQYF.

This sequence joins TRBV13 and TRBJ2-5; 12 bases align to TRBD1. CDR1 and CDR2 (germline): PRHDT, FYEKMQ (reference sequence). Germline trimming cut 2 bases from V and 5 bases from J; bases unmatched to any gene: 9. This CDR3 is built from 17 residues. CDR3 DNA sequence: TGTGCCAGCAGCTTACGGTGGGGACAGGGGGCACGGGAGACCCAGTACTTC. Protein sequence: CASSLRWGQGARETQYF.

The chain joins TRBV27 to TRBJ2-1; 7 nucleotides match TRBD2. With V trimmed by 4 bases and J by 7 bases, 16 bases remained unmatched. Looked up from germline, CDR1 is MNHEY and CDR2 is SMNVEV (reference sequence). The CDR3 loop spans 17 amino acids. For the CDR3, the DNA is TGTGCCAGCAGTTCGCCTACACTAGCGTCGTTCGGTAATGAGCAGTTCTTC. Its translation: CASSSPTLASFGNEQFF.